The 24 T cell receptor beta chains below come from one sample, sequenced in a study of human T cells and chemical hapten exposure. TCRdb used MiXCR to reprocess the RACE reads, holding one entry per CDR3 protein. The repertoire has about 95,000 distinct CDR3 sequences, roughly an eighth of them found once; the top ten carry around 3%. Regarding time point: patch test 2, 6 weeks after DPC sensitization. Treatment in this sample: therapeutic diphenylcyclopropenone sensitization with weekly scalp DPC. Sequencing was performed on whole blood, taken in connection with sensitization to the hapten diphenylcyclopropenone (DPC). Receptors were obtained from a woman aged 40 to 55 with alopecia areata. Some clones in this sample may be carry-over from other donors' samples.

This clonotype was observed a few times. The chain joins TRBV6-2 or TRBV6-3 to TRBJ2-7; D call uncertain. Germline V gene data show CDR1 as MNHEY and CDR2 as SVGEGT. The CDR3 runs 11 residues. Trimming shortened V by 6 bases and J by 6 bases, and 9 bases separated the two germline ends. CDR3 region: CASSHASEQYF. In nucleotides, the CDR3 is TGTGCCAGCAGCCACGCGAGCGAGCAGTACTTC.

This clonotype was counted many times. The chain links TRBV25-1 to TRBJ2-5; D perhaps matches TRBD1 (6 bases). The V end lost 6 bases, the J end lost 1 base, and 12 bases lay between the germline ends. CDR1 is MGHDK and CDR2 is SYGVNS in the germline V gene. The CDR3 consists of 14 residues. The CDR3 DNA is TGTGCCAGCAGGAGTGGGGGCGGCCAAGAGACCCAGTACTTC. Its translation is CASRSGGGQETQYF.

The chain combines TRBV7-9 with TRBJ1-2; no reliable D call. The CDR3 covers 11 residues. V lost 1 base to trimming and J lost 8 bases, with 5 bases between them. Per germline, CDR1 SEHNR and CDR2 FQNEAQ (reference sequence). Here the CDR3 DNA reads TGTGCCAGCAGCTTAGAGCCCGGCTACACCTTC. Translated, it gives CASSLEPGYTF. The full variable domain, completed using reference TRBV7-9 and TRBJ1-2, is DTGVSQNPRHKITKRGQNVTFRCDPISEHNRLYWYRQTLGQGPEFLTYFQNEAQLEKSRLLSDRFSAERPKGSFSTLEIQRTEQGDSAMYLCASSLEPGYTFGSGTRLTVV.

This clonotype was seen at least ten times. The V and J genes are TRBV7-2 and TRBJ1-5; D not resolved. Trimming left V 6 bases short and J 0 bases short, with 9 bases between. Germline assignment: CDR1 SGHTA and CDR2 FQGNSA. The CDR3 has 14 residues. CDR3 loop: CASRLTNSNQPQHF. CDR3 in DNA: TGTGCCAGCAGACTAACAAATAGCAATCAGCCCCAGCATTTT.

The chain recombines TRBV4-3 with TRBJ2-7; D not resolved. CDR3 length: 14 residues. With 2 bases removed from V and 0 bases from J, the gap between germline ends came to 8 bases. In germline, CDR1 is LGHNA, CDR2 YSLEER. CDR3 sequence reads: CASSQQGPSYEQYF. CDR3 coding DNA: TGCGCCAGCAGCCAACAAGGGCCCTCCTACGAGCAGTACTTC.

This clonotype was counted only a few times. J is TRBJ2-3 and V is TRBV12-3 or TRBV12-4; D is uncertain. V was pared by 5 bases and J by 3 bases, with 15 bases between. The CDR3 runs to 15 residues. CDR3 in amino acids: CASSETPVKTDTQYF. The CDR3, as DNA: TGTGCCAGCAGTGAGACTCCCGTCAAAACAGATACGCAGTATTTT.

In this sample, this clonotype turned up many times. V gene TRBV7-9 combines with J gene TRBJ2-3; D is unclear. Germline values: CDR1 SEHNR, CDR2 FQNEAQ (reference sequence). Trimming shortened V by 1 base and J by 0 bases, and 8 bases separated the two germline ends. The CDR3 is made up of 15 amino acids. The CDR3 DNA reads TGTGCCAGCAGCTTAGTGGTCGCTAGCACAGATACGCAGTATTTT. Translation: CASSLVVASTDTQYF.

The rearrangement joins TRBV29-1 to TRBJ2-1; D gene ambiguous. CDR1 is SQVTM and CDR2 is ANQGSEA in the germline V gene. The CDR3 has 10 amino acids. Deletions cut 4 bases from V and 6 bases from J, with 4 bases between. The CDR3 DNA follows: TGCAGCGTTGCCGGCAATGAGCAGTTCTTC. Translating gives CSVAGNEQFF.

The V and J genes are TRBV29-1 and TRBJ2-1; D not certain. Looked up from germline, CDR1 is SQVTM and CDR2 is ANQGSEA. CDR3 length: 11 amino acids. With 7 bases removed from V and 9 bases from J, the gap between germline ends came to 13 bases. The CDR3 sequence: CSAALGGEQFF. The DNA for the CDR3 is TGCAGCGCCGCCCTGGGCGGTGAGCAGTTCTTC.

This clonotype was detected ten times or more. This CDR3 is CASSARDGRNTEAFF. For the CDR3, the DNA is TGTGCCAGCAGCGCCCGTGACGGCCGGAACACTGAAGCTTTCTTT. This chain links TRBV6-6 with TRBJ1-1; D gene uncertain. This CDR3 contains 15 residues. V shed 6 bases and J shed 1 base, with 15 bases lying between them. Germline-derived CDR1 and CDR2 are MNHNY and SVGAGI (reference sequence).

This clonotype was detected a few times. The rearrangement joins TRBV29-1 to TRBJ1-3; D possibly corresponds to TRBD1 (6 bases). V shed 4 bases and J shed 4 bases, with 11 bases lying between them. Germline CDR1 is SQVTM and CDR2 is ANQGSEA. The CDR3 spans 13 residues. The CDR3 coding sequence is TGCAGCGTTGGTGGGACACTCGGAAACACCATATATTTT. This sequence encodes CSVGGTLGNTIYF.

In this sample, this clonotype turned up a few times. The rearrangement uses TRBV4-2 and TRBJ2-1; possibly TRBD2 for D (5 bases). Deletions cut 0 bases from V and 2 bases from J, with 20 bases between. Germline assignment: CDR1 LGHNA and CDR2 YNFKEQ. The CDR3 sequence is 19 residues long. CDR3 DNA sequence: TGTGCCAGCAGCCAAGAATCGATGAGGGCGGAGAGGGCCTACAATGAGCAGTTCTTC. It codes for CASSQESMRAERAYNEQFF.

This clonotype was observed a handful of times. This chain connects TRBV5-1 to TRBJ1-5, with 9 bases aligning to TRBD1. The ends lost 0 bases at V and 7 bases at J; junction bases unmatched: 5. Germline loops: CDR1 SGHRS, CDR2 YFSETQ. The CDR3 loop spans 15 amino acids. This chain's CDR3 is CASSLAGQGNQPQHF. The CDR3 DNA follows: TGCGCCAGCAGCTTGGCGGGACAGGGAAACCAGCCCCAGCATTTT.

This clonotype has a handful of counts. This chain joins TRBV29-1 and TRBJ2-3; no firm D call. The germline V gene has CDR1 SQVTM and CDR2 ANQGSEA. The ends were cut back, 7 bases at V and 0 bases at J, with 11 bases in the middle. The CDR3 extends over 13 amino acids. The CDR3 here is CSAKQWSTDTQYF. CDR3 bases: TGCAGCGCCAAACAGTGGAGCACAGATACGCAGTATTTT.

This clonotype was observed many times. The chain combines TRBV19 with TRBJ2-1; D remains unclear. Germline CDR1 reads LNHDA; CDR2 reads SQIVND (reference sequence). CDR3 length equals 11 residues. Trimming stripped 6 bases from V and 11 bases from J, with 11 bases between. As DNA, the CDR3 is TGTGCCAGTAGCATTAACACCAAGCAGTTCTTC. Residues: CASSINTKQFF.

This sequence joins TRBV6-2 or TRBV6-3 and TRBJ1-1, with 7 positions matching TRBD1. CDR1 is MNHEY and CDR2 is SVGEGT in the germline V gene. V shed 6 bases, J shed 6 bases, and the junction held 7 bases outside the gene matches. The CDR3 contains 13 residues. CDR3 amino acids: CASSDRDRPEAFF. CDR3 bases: TGTGCCAGCAGCGACAGGGACCGGCCTGAAGCTTTCTTT.

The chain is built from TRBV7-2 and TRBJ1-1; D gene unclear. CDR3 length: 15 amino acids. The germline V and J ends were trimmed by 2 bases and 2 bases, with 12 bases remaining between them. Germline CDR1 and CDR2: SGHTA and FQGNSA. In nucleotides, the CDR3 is TGTGCCAGCAGCTTATTTTCGGCGGTCAACACTGAAGCTTTCTTT. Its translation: CASSLFSAVNTEAFF.

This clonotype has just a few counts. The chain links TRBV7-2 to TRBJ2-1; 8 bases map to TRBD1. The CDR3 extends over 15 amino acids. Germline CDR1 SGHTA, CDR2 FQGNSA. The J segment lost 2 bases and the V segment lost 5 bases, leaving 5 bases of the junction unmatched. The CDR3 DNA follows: TGTGCCAGCAGCAATGGACAGGGTGCCTACAATGAGCAGTTCTTC. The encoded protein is CASSNGQGAYNEQFF.

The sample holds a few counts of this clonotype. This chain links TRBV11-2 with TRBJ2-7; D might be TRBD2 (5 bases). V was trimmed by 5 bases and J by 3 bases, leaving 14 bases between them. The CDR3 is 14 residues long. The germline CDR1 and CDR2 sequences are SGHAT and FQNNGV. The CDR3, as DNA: TGTGCCAGCAGCCCTGTGGACTCGCTCTACGAGCAGTACTTC. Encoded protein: CASSPVDSLYEQYF.

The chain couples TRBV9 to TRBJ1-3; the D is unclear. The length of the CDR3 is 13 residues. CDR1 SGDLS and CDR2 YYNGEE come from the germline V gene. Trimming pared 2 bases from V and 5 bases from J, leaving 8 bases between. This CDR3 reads CASSVDLRNTIYF. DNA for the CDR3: TGTGCCAGCAGCGTCGACCTCCGAAACACCATATATTTT.

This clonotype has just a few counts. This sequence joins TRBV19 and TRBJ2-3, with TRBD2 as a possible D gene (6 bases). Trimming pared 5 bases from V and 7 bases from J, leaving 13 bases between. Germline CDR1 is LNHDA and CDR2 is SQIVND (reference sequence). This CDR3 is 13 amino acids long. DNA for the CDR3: TGTGCCAGTAGTGCCCCGGGGGTATATACGCAGTATTTT. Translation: CASSAPGVYTQYF.

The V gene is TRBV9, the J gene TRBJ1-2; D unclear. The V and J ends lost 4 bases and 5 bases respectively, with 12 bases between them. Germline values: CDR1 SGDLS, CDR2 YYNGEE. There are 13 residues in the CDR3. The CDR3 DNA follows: TGTGCCAGCAGCCGGGCTGGGTTTTATGGCTACACCTTC. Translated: CASSRAGFYGYTF.

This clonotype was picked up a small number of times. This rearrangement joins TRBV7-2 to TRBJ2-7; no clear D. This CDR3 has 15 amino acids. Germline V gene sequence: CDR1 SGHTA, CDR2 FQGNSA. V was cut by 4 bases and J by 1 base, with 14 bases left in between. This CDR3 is CASSSEWAPSYEQYF. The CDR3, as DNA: TGTGCCAGCAGCTCGGAGTGGGCCCCTTCCTACGAGCAGTACTTC.

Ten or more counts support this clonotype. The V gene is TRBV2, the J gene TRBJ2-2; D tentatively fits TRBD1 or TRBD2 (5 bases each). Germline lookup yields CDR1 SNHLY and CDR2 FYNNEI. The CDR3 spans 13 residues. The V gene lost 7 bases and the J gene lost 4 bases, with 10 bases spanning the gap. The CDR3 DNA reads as TGTGCCAGCATGGGGGTGGTCACCGGGGAGCTGTTTTTT. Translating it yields CASMGVVTGELFF.